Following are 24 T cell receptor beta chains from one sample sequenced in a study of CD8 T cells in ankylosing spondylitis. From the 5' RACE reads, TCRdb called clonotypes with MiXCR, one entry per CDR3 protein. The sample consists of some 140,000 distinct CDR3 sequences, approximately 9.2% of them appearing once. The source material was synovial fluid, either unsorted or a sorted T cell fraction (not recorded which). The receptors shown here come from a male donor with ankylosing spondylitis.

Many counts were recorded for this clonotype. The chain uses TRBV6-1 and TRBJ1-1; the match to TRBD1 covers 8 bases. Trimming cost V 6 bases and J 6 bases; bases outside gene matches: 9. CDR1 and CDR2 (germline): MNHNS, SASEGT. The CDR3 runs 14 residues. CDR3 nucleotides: TGTGCCAGCAGGGGTGACAGGGGCGGGTCTGAAGCTTTCTTT. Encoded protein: CASRGDRGGSEAFF.

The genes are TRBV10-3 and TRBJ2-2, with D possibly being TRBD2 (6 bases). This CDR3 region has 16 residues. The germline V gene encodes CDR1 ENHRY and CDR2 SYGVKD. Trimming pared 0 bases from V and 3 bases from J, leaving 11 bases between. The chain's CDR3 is CAISESGTLDTGELFF. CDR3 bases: TGTGCCATCAGTGAGTCCGGGACTTTGGACACCGGGGAGCTGTTTTTT.

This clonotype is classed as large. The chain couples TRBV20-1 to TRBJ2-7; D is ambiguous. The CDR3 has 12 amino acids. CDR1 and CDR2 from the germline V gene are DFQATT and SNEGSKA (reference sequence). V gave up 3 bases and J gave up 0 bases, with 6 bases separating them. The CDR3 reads CSARVGSYEQYF. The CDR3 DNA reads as TGCAGTGCTAGGGTTGGCTCCTACGAGCAGTACTTC.

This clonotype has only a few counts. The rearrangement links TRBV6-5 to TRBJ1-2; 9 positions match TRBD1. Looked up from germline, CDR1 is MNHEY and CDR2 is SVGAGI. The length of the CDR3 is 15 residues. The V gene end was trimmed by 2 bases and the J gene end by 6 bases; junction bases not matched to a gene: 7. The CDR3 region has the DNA TGTGCCAGCAGTTACCCACAGACAGGGGGAGATGGCTACACCTTC. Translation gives CASSYPQTGGDGYTF.

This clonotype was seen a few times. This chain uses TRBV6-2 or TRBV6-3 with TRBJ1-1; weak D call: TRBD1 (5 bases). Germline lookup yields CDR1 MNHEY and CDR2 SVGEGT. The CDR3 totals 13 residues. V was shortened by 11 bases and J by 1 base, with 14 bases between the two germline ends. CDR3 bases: TGTGCCGCATCGGGGGATAGGAACACTGAAGCTTTCTTT. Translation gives CAASGDRNTEAFF.

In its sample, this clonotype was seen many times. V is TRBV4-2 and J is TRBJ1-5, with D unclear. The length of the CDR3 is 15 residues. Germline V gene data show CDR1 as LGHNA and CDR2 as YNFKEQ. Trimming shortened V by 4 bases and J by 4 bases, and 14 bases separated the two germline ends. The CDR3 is CASSLSEVANQPQHF. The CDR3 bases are TGTGCCAGCAGCCTCTCAGAAGTGGCAAATCAGCCCCAGCATTTT.

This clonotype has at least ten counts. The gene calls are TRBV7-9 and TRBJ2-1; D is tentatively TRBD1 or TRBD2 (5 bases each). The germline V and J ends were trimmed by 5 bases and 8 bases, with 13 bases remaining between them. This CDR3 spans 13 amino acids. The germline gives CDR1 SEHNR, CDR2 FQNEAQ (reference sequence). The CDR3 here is CASSRDRWHEQFF. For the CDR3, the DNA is TGTGCCAGCAGCCGGGACCGCTGGCATGAGCAGTTCTTC.

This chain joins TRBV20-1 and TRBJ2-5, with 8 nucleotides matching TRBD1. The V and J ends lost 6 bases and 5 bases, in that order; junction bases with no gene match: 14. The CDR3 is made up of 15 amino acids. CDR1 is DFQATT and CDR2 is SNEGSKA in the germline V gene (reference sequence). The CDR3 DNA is TGCAGTGCCCTTAGTCATGCAGGGGGCGATGAGACCCAGTACTTC. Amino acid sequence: CSALSHAGGDETQYF.

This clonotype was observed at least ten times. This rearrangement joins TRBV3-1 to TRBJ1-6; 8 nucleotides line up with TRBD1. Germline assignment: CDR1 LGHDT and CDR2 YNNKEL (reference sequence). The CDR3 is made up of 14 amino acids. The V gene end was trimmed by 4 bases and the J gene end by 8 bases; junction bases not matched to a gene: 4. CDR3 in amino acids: CASSLGQGHSPLHF. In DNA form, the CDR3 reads TGTGCCAGCAGCCTAGGACAGGGACATTCACCCCTCCACTTT. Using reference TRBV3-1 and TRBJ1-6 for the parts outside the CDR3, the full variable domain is DTAVSQTPKYLVTQMGNDKSIKCEQNLGHDTMYWYKQDSKKFLKIMFSYNNKELIINETVPNRFSPKSPDKAHLNLHINSLELGDSAVYFCASSLGQGHSPLHFGNGTRLTVT.

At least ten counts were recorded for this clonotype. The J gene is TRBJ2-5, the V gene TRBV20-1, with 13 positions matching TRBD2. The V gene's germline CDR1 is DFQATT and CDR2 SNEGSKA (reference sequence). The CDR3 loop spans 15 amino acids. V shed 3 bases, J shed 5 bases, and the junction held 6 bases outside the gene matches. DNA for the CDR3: TGCAGTGCTAGGAGGACTAGCGGGAGAGGGGAGACCCAGTACTTC. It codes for CSARRTSGRGETQYF.

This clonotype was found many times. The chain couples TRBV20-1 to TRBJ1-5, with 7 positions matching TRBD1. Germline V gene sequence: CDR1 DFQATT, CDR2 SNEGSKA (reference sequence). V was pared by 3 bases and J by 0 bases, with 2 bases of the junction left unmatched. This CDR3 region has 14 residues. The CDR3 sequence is CSARTGPSNQPQHF. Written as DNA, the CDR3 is TGCAGTGCTAGGACAGGGCCTAGCAATCAGCCCCAGCATTTT.

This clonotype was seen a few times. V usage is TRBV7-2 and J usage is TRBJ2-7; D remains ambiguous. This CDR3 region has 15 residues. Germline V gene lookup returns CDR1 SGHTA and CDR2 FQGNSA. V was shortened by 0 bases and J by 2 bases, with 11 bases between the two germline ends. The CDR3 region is CASSLAQVTTYEQYF. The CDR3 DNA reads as TGTGCCAGCAGCTTAGCTCAGGTCACAACCTACGAGCAGTACTTC.

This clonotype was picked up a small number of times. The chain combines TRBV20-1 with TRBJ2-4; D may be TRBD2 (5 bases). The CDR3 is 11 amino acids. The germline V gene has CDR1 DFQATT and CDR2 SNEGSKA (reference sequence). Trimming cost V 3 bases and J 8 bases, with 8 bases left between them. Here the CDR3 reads CSARGDDIQYF. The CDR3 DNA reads TGCAGTGCTAGGGGAGACGACATTCAGTACTTC.

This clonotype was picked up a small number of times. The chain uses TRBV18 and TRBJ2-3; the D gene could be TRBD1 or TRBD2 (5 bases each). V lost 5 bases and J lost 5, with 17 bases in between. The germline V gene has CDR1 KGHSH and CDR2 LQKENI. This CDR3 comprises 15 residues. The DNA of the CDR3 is TGTGCCAGCTCAGGGGACGCAAACGGCGTAGATACGCAGTATTTT. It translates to CASSGDANGVDTQYF.

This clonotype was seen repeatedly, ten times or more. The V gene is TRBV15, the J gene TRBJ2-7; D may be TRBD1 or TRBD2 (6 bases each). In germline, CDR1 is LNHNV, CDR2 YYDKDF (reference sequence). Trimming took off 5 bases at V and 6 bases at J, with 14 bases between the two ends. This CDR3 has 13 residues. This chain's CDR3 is CATSLQGGGEQYF. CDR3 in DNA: TGTGCCACCAGCTTACAGGGAGGCGGCGAGCAGTACTTC.

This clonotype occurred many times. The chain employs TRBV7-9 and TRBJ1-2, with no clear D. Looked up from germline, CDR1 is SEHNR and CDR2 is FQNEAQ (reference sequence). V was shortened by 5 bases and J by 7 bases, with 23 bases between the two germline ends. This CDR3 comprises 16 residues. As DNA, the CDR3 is TGTGCCAGCAGCCCGAGTGCGGCAGCCTCTACCGTTGGCTACACCTTC. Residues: CASSPSAAASTVGYTF.

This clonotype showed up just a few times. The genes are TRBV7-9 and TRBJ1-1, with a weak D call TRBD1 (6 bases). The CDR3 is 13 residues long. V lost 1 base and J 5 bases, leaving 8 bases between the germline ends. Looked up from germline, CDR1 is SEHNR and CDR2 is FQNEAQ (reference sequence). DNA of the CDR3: TGTGCCAGCAGCTTAGATACAGGGACTGAAGCTTTCTTT. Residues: CASSLDTGTEAFF. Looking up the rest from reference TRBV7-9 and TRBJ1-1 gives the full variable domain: DTGVSQNPRHKITKRGQNVTFRCDPISEHNRLYWYRQTLGQGPEFLTYFQNEAQLEKSRLLSDRFSAERPKGSFSTLEIQRTEQGDSAMYLCASSLDTGTEAFFGQGTRLTVV.

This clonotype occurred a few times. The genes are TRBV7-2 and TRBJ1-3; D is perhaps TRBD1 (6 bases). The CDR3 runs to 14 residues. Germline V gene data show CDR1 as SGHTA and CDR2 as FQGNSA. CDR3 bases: TGTGCAGGCAGTGAGGGGGTCTCTGGAAACACCATATATTTT. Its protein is CAGSEGVSGNTIYF.

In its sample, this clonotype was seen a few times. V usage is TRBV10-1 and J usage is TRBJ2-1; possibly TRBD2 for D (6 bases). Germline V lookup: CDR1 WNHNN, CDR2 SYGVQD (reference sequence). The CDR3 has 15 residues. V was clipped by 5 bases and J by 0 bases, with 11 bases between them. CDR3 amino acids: CASSSGVGSYNEQFF. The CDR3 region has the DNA TGCGCCAGCAGTTCGGGGGTGGGCTCCTACAATGAGCAGTTCTTC.

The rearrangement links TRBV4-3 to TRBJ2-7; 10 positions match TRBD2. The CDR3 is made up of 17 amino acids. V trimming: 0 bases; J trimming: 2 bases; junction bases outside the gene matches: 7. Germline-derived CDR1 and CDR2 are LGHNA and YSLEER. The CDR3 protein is CASSQDRASGRAYEQYF. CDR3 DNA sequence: TGCGCCAGCAGCCAAGATCGGGCGAGCGGGAGGGCCTACGAGCAGTACTTC.

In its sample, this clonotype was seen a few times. The CDR3 spells CASSVRDWQETQYF. As DNA, the CDR3 is TGTGCCAGCAGCGTCCGGGACTGGCAAGAGACCCAGTACTTC. This chain joins TRBV7-2 and TRBJ2-5; D is possibly TRBD2 (6 bases). Trimming shortened V by 5 bases and J by 2 bases, and 12 bases separated the two germline ends. Germline assignment: CDR1 SGHTA and CDR2 FQGNSA. The CDR3 loop spans 14 amino acids. Full variable domain (rest looked up from reference TRBV7-2 and TRBJ2-5): GAGVSQSPSNKVTEKGKDVELRCDPISGHTALYWYRQSLGQGLEFLIYFQGNSAPDKSGLPSDRFSAERTGGSVSTLTIQRTQQEDSAVYLCASSVRDWQETQYFGPGTRLLVL.

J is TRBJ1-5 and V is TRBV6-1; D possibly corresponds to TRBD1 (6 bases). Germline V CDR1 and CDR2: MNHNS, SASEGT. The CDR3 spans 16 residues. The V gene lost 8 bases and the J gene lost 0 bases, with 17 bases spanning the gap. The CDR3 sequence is CASRDIPNFSNQPQHF. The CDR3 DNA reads TGTGCCAGCCGGGACATCCCAAATTTTAGCAATCAGCCCCAGCATTTT.

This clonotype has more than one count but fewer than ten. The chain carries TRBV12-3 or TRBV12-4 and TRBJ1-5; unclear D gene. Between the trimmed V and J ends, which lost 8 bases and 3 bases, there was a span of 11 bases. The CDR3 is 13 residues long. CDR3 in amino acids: CASAQDYNQPQHF. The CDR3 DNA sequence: TGTGCCAGCGCTCAAGACTACAATCAGCCCCAGCATTTT.

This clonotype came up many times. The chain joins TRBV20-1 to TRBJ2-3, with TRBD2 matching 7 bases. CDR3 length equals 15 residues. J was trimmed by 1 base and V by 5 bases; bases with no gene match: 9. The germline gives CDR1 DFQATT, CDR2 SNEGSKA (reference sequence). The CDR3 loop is CSAPGGFMGTDTQYF. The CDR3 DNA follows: TGCAGTGCTCCCGGGGGGTTCATGGGCACAGATACGCAGTATTTT.